This T cell receptor beta chain emerged from a study of control samples from healthy donors and cancer patients. This table comes from immunoSEQ multiplex PCR, and its TCRdb copy is limited to in-frame clones, with some not included. The data show tens of thousands of clones, with 70% to 90% seen just once and 45% to 50% held by the top ten. This CDR3 has 13 residues. Trimming left V 9 bases short and J 7 bases short, with 13 bases between. The sample was blood. This chain links TRBV12-3 or TRBV12-4 with TRBJ1-6, with D tentatively TRBD1 (6 bases). This clonotype was obtained from a man between 60 and 70 years old in good health. This CDR3 reads CASADRRNSPLHF. CDR3 DNA sequence: TGTGCCAGTGCTGACAGGAGGAATTCACCCCTCCACTTT.